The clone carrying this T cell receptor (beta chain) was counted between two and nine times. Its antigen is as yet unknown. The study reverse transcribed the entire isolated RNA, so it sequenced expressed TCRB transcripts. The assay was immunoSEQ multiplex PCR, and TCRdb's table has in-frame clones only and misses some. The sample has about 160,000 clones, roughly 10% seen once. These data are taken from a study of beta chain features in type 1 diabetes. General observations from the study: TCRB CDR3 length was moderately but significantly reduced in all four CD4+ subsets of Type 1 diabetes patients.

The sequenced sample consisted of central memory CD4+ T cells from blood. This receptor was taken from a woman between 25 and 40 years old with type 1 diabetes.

The CDR3 DNA reads as TGCGCCAGCAGCTTAAGGGGTGCTCAGCCCCAGCATTTT. Its protein product is CASSLRGAQPQHF. V and J are TRBV5-1 and TRBJ1-5, with D perhaps matching TRBD1 (5 bases). The CDR3 runs 13 residues. The V gene lost 2 bases and the J gene lost 6 bases, with 9 bases spanning the gap. Germline loops: CDR1 SGHRS, CDR2 YFSETQ.